Shown below are 30 T cell receptor beta chains from a single sample sequenced in a study of CD8 T cells in Susac syndrome. An amount of RNA that ranged from about 0.45 to 1 ug was reverse transcribed with random hexamers. TCRdb ran MiXCR on the immunoSEQ multiplex PCR reads and lists one entry per CDR3 protein. This sample has 25,000 to 30,000 distinct CDR3 sequences, with about 93% found just once. Input material: CD8+ T cells from PBMCs. Receptors were obtained from a human donor in good health.

The chain recombines TRBV13 with TRBJ2-7; TRBD1 might be the D (6 bases). CDR1 PRHDT and CDR2 FYEKMQ come from the germline V gene (reference sequence). This CDR3 has 14 amino acids. Trimming took off 4 bases at V and 1 base at J, with 11 bases between the two ends. CDR3 sequence: CASSSGTPSYEQYF. DNA of the CDR3: TGTGCCAGCAGCTCCGGGACACCATCCTACGAGCAGTACTTC.

The chain is built from TRBV18 and TRBJ2-3, with D possibly matching TRBD1 (7 bases). Per germline, CDR1 KGHSH and CDR2 LQKENI. The CDR3 totals 17 residues. Trimming stripped 4 bases from V and 2 bases from J, with 19 bases between. The CDR3 region has the DNA TGTGCCAGCTCACGGGAGGACAGGCACTCCGTCACAGATACGCAGTATTTT. This sequence encodes CASSREDRHSVTDTQYF. Supplemented by reference TRBV18 and TRBJ2-3, the full variable domain reads NAGVMQNPRHLVRRRGQEARLRCSPMKGHSHVYWYRQLPEEGLKFMVYLQKENIIDESGMPKERFSAEFPKEGPSILRIQQVVRGDSAAYFCASSREDRHSVTDTQYFGPGTRLTVL.

This clonotype was seen just once. CDR3 bases: TGTGCCAGCAGTTATGGTCAATGGGTCACTGAAGCTTTCTTT. This sequence encodes CASSYGQWVTEAFF. The genes are TRBV6-2 or TRBV6-3 and TRBJ1-1; D is uncertain. With 3 bases removed from V and 4 bases from J, the gap between germline ends came to 12 bases. Germline V lookup: CDR1 MNHEY, CDR2 SVGEGT. The CDR3 consists of 14 residues.

V is TRBV25-1 and J is TRBJ2-3; the match to TRBD1 covers 7 bases. J was trimmed by 2 bases and V by 6 bases; bases with no gene match: 8. CDR1 and CDR2 (germline): MGHDK, SYGVNS. This CDR3 has 15 residues. The DNA of the CDR3 is TGTGCCAGCAGATTTAGACAGGGAAACACAGATACGCAGTATTTT. Amino acid sequence: CASRFRQGNTDTQYF.

Here the CDR3 DNA reads TGTGCCAGCAGTTTAGCAACAGGGTGGGGATACACTGAAGCTTTCTTT. Translating it yields CASSLATGWGYTEAFF. The gene calls are TRBV27 and TRBJ1-1; tentative D call: TRBD1 (6 bases). The V gene lost 2 bases and the J gene lost 3 bases, with 16 bases spanning the gap. The CDR3 extends over 16 amino acids. The germline CDR1 and CDR2 sequences are MNHEY and SMNVEV (reference sequence).

The chain recombines TRBV29-1 with TRBJ2-1, with TRBD2 as a possible D gene (6 bases). The CDR3 sequence is 14 residues long. From germline, CDR1 is SQVTM and CDR2 ANQGSEA. Here the CDR3 reads CSERAGGSYNEQFF. In DNA, the CDR3 is TGCAGTGAAAGAGCTGGGGGGTCATACAATGAGCAGTTCTTC.

The chain combines TRBV12-3 or TRBV12-4 with TRBJ1-2, with 8 nucleotides matching TRBD1. V shed 7 bases and J 6 bases; nucleotides not matched to a gene: 16. The CDR3 sequence is 16 residues long. CDR3 DNA sequence: TGTGCCAGCACCTACGGGTTGGCAGGGGGCAGGGATGGCTACACCTTC. Protein sequence: CASTYGLAGGRDGYTF.

This chain joins TRBV27 and TRBJ2-3; 11 positions agree with TRBD1. The ends lost 5 bases at V and 5 bases at J; junction bases unmatched: 3. CDR3 length equals 14 residues. The germline gives CDR1 MNHEY, CDR2 SMNVEV (reference sequence). The CDR3 bases are TGTGCCAGCAGTCCCGGGACAGGGGGAGATACGCAGTATTTT. Protein: CASSPGTGGDTQYF.

A single count supports this clonotype. The genes are TRBV7-2 and TRBJ2-7, with TRBD1 identical over 7 bases. The V and J ends lost 1 base and 2 bases, in that order; junction bases with no gene match: 2. Germline V lookup: CDR1 SGHTA, CDR2 FQGNSA. The CDR3 covers 14 residues. CDR3 sequence (DNA): TGTGCCAGCAGCTTAGAGGGACAGACCTACGAGCAGTACTTC. Residues: CASSLEGQTYEQYF. Drawing the rest from reference TRBV7-2 and TRBJ2-7, the complete variable domain is GAGVSQSPSNKVTEKGKDVELRCDPISGHTALYWYRQSLGQGLEFLIYFQGNSAPDKSGLPSDRFSAERTGGSVSTLTIQRTQQEDSAVYLCASSLEGQTYEQYFGPGTRLTVT.

The V gene is TRBV11-2, the J gene TRBJ1-5; TRBD1 might be the D (5 bases). V was cut by 4 bases and J by 7 bases, with 11 bases left in between. Germline lookup yields CDR1 SGHAT and CDR2 FQNNGV. The CDR3 spans 13 residues. CDR3 in amino acids: CASSYDSGQPQHF. DNA of the CDR3: TGTGCCAGCAGCTACGACAGCGGACAGCCCCAGCATTTT.

This CDR3 is CASSLFGRNQPQHF. CDR3 bases: TGTGCCAGCAGCTTGTTTGGCAGAAATCAGCCCCAGCATTTT. This chain uses TRBV5-6 with TRBJ1-5; no reliable D call. In germline, CDR1 is SGHDT, CDR2 YYEEEE. The CDR3 length is 14 residues. V lost 1 base and J lost 4, with 9 bases in between.

The chain recombines TRBV5-1 with TRBJ2-1; TRBD2 agrees at 9 bases. Germline trimming cut 6 bases from V and 4 bases from J; bases unmatched to any gene: 8. Germline values: CDR1 SGHRS, CDR2 YFSETQ. The CDR3 is 15 amino acids. The CDR3 coding sequence is TGCGCCAGCACATATCCTCTAGCGGGATACAATGAGCAGTTCTTC. Translation gives CASTYPLAGYNEQFF.

CDR3 residues: CSARVNDLWTEETQYF. CDR3 nucleotide sequence: TGCAGTGCTAGAGTCAACGACCTATGGACAGAAGAGACCCAGTACTTC. The gene calls are TRBV20-1 and TRBJ2-5; D possibly corresponds to TRBD1 (6 bases). This CDR3 has 16 amino acids. CDR1 DFQATT and CDR2 SNEGSKA come from the germline V gene (reference sequence). Trimming took off 1 base at V and 3 bases at J, with 18 bases between the two ends.

This clonotype occurred a few times. The chain couples TRBV5-1 to TRBJ2-7; D unresolved. V was pared by 2 bases and J by 3 bases, with 9 bases between. Germline lookup yields CDR1 SGHRS and CDR2 YFSETQ. CDR3 length equals 13 residues. CDR3 coding DNA: TGCGCCAGCAGCTTTTATATCAGCTACGAGCAGTACTTC. Protein sequence: CASSFYISYEQYF.

This chain joins TRBV4-3 and TRBJ1-5; TRBD1 matches at 9 bases. The CDR3 extends over 20 amino acids. Losses at the gene ends were 3 bases for V and 1 base for J; bases not matched to a gene: 16. Germline V gene lookup returns CDR1 LGHNA and CDR2 YSLEER. CDR3 sequence (DNA): TGCGCCAGCAGCCAGGATGGGACAGGGTTCGGGTCGGGGAGCAATCAGCCCCAGCATTTT. Translating it yields CASSQDGTGFGSGSNQPQHF.

The sample holds one count of this clonotype. The gene calls are TRBV24-1 and TRBJ2-1; 8 bases align to TRBD2. Germline lookup yields CDR1 KGHDR and CDR2 SFDVKD. The V and J ends lost 5 bases and 10 bases, in that order; junction bases with no gene match: 9. CDR3 length equals 14 residues. CDR3 in amino acids: CATSGSGGAEEQFF. The DNA for the CDR3 is TGTGCCACCAGTGGATCGGGGGGGGCGGAGGAGCAGTTCTTC.

This chain links TRBV7-2 with TRBJ2-3; 12 bases match TRBD2. The V gene end was trimmed by 1 base and the J gene end by 0 bases; junction bases not matched to a gene: 5. The CDR3 totals 18 residues. Germline V CDR1 and CDR2: SGHTA, FQGNSA. CDR3 DNA sequence: TGTGCCAGCAGCTTAGTACTAGCGGGGGGTACTAGCACAGATACGCAGTATTTT. Amino acid sequence: CASSLVLAGGTSTDTQYF.

V is TRBV29-1 and J is TRBJ2-7; the match to TRBD1 covers 8 bases. V trimming: 4 bases; J trimming: 2 bases; junction bases outside the gene matches: 7. The CDR3 consists of 14 residues. Looked up from germline, CDR1 is SQVTM and CDR2 is ANQGSEA. CDR3 nucleotides: TGCAGCGTTGGAGGCAAGACAGGGGCCTACGAGCAGTACTTC. It encodes CSVGGKTGAYEQYF.

The chain combines TRBV12-3 or TRBV12-4 with TRBJ2-5; TRBD2 agrees at 10 bases. The CDR3 is 15 residues long. J was trimmed by 1 base and V by 6 bases; bases with no gene match: 5. The CDR3 sequence is CASSIAGGPQETQYF. Here the CDR3 DNA reads TGTGCCAGCAGCATAGCGGGGGGCCCCCAAGAGACCCAGTACTTC.

The chain joins TRBV12-5 to TRBJ2-7; perhaps D is TRBD1 or TRBD2 (5 bases each). Germline-derived CDR1 and CDR2 are LGHNT and FRNRAP. V lost 0 bases, J lost 3 bases, and 15 bases lay in between. This CDR3 is 16 amino acids long. This CDR3 reads CASGLVPGPEIYEQYF. The CDR3 nucleotides read TGTGCTAGTGGTTTGGTGCCGGGGCCCGAGATCTACGAGCAGTACTTC.

This sequence joins TRBV6-6 and TRBJ2-2; 13 bases align to TRBD2. The germline CDR1 and CDR2 sequences are MNHNY and SVGAGI (reference sequence). V lost 6 bases and J lost 1; bases outside the gene matches: 2. The CDR3 sequence is 16 residues long. CDR3 DNA sequence: TGTGCCAGCAGAGGACTAGCGGGGGAGAACACCGGGGAGCTGTTTTTT. Protein: CASRGLAGENTGELFF.

The chain uses TRBV27 and TRBJ2-7, with D perhaps TRBD1 (8 bases). CDR3 length: 16 residues. Looked up from germline, CDR1 is MNHEY and CDR2 is SMNVEV (reference sequence). V dropped 5 bases and J dropped 1 base, with 18 bases sitting between them. CDR3 in amino acids: CASSTRQGTKSYEQYF. CDR3 sequence (DNA): TGTGCCAGCAGTACCAGACAGGGGACTAAGTCCTACGAGCAGTACTTC.

The V gene is TRBV4-3, the J gene TRBJ2-7; 9 bases align to TRBD1. This CDR3 is 14 amino acids long. J was trimmed by 3 bases and V by 4 bases; bases with no gene match: 4. The germline gives CDR1 LGHNA, CDR2 YSLEER. The CDR3: CASSPRTGDYEQYF. The CDR3 nucleotides are TGCGCCAGCAGCCCGAGGACAGGGGACTACGAGCAGTACTTC.

This rearrangement joins TRBV12-3 or TRBV12-4 to TRBJ2-4, with TRBD1 matching over 8 bases. This CDR3 spans 15 amino acids. Germline trimming cut 6 bases from V and 4 bases from J; bases unmatched to any gene: 8. As DNA, the CDR3 is TGTGCCAGCAGCCCCCGGGGACAGGAAAAAAACATTCAGTACTTC. As protein: CASSPRGQEKNIQYF.

This clonotype was counted between two and nine times. CDR3 nucleotide sequence: TGTGCCAGCAGCGGGGAGACCCAGTACTTC. Translating it yields CASSGETQYF. This sequence joins TRBV9 and TRBJ2-5, with no clear D. CDR3 length: 10 amino acids. The V gene's germline CDR1 is SGDLS and CDR2 YYNGEE. The V and J ends lost 3 bases and 5 bases respectively, with 2 bases between them.

The chain employs TRBV12-3 or TRBV12-4 and TRBJ1-4; no clear D gene. This CDR3 has 14 amino acids. V was clipped by 6 bases and J by 4 bases, with 12 bases between them. The CDR3 nucleotides read TGTGCCAGCAGCCTAGGGTCGGGTAATGAAAAACTGTTTTTT. Translation: CASSLGSGNEKLFF.

The genes are TRBV4-1 and TRBJ2-5; TRBD2 aligns across 12 bases. CDR3 length equals 17 residues. In germline, CDR1 is MGHRA, CDR2 YSYEKL. The junction had 7 bases not matched to a gene; V was cut back by 0 bases and J by 5 bases. CDR3 nucleotides: TGCGCCAGCAGCCAAGATACAGGCGGACTAGCGGGGGAGACCCAGTACTTC. Protein: CASSQDTGGLAGETQYF.

V gene TRBV12-3 or TRBV12-4 combines with J gene TRBJ1-3; no clear D. Trimming took off 10 bases at V and 4 bases at J, with 14 bases between the two ends. The CDR3 extends over 13 amino acids. The CDR3 reads CANWRALGNTIYF. In DNA, the CDR3 is TGTGCCAACTGGAGGGCTCTAGGAAACACCATATATTTT.

The chain combines TRBV19 with TRBJ2-7, with D uncertain. The CDR3 has 14 residues. Germline V gene sequence: CDR1 LNHDA, CDR2 SQIVND (reference sequence). V was trimmed by 3 bases and J by 1 base, leaving 10 bases between them. The CDR3 spells CASSITANSYEQYF. The DNA of the CDR3 is TGTGCCAGTAGTATCACGGCCAATTCCTACGAGCAGTACTTC.

The chain joins TRBV6-2 or TRBV6-3 to TRBJ1-5; D unclear. V lost 2 bases and J 7 bases, leaving 3 bases between the germline ends. CDR1 and CDR2 from the germline V gene are MNHEY and SVGEGT. CDR3 length: 11 amino acids. This chain's CDR3 is CASSYPQPQHF. CDR3 nucleotides: TGTGCCAGCAGTTACCCGCAGCCCCAGCATTTT.